Following are 27 T cell receptor beta chains from one sample sequenced in a study of beta chain features in type 1 diabetes. Expressed TCRB transcripts were sequenced after all isolated RNA was converted to cDNA. TCRdb's copy holds only in-frame clones and misses some; the assay was immunoSEQ multiplex PCR. The sample lists about 160,000 clones; about 9% were seen once. For these receptors, no antigen is known. Notes on the study in general: In every one of the four CD4+ subsets, TCRB CDR3s were moderately but significantly shorter in Type 1 diabetes patients.

Sequencing input: central memory CD4+ T cells from blood. Receptor source: a woman aged 18 to 35 with type 1 diabetes.

V is TRBV15 and J is TRBJ2-5; 9 bases fit TRBD2. From germline, CDR1 is LNHNV and CDR2 YYDKDF (reference sequence). CDR3 length: 16 residues. The J segment lost 2 bases and the V segment lost 3 bases, leaving 7 bases of the junction unmatched. The CDR3 protein is CATSSNSGSGQETQYF. CDR3 nucleotide sequence: TGTGCCACCAGCAGCAATAGCGGGAGCGGACAAGAGACCCAGTACTTC. The variable domain in full, with the rest retrieved from reference TRBV15 and TRBJ2-5, is DAMVIQNPRYQVTQFGKPVTLSCSQTLNHNVMYWYQQKSSQAPKLLFHYYDKDFNNEADTPDNFQSRRPNTSFCFLDIRSPGLGDTAMYLCATSSNSGSGQETQYFGPGTRLLVL.

J is TRBJ2-2 and V is TRBV11-2; D is ambiguous. The germline gives CDR1 SGHAT, CDR2 FQNNGV. The germline V and J ends were trimmed by 3 bases and 2 bases, with 7 bases remaining between them. This CDR3 has 14 residues. The CDR3 coding sequence is TGTGCCAGCAGCTTCATAGAAAACACCGGGGAGCTGTTTTTT. Translation: CASSFIENTGELFF. Drawing the rest from reference TRBV11-2 and TRBJ2-2, the complete variable domain is EAGVAQSPRYKIIEKRQSVAFWCNPISGHATLYWYQQILGQGPKLLIQFQNNGVVDDSQLPKDRFSAERLKGVDSTLKIQPAKLEDSAVYLCASSFIENTGELFFGEGSRLTVL.

The V and J genes are TRBV15 and TRBJ2-1, with TRBD2 matching 11 bases. Germline values: CDR1 LNHNV, CDR2 YYDKDF (reference sequence). This CDR3 is built from 15 residues. V was clipped by 3 bases and J by 6 bases; unmatched bases: 4. The CDR3 here is CATSSLAGGLNEQFF. For the CDR3, the DNA is TGTGCCACCAGCAGTCTAGCGGGGGGACTCAATGAGCAGTTCTTC.

The V call is TRBV10-3, the J call TRBJ2-2; 9 bases line up with TRBD2. The CDR3 spans 14 residues. The V gene end was trimmed by 7 bases and the J gene end by 4 bases; junction bases not matched to a gene: 4. Germline-derived CDR1 and CDR2 are ENHRY and SYGVKD. CDR3 in amino acids: CAITQLAGTGELFF. The DNA for the CDR3 is TGTGCCATCACGCAACTAGCGGGCACCGGGGAGCTGTTTTTT.

This chain uses TRBV28 with TRBJ1-1, with unresolved D. Germline V gives CDR1 MDHEN, CDR2 SYDVKM. The CDR3 spans 13 residues. Trimming shortened V by 6 bases and J by 0 bases, and 8 bases separated the two germline ends. For the CDR3, the DNA is TGTGCCAGCAGCCGGAGCATGAACACTGAAGCTTTCTTT. It is translated as CASSRSMNTEAFF.

This chain links TRBV9 with TRBJ2-1, with 8 bases lining up with TRBD2. The length of the CDR3 is 17 residues. Trimming at V came to 4 bases and at J to 7 bases, leaving 16 bases not matched to a gene. Germline V gene sequence: CDR1 SGDLS, CDR2 YYNGEE. The DNA of the CDR3 is TGTGCCAGCAGCAGTACAACGGGGGCGGGAGGTTTGAATGAGCAGTTCTTC. Its translation is CASSSTTGAGGLNEQFF.

This rearrangement joins TRBV28 to TRBJ2-7; 9 bases are a match to TRBD2. Trimming at V came to 5 bases and at J to 8 bases, leaving 1 base not matched to a gene. CDR3 length: 11 residues. CDR1 and CDR2 (germline): MDHEN, SYDVKM. The DNA for the CDR3 is TGTGCCAGCAGTGGGACTAGCCAGCAGTACTTC. Amino acid sequence: CASSGTSQQYF.

The V and J genes are TRBV5-1 and TRBJ1-2, with D maybe TRBD1 (5 bases). There are 18 residues in the CDR3. Trimming took 0 bases from V and 8 from J, leaving 26 bases between them. Germline assignment: CDR1 SGHRS and CDR2 YFSETQ. This CDR3 is CASSLETVQGSGFGGYTF. The CDR3 bases are TGCGCCAGCAGCTTGGAAACCGTTCAGGGTTCAGGGTTTGGAGGCTACACCTTC.

V and J are TRBV6-5 and TRBJ1-3; D is undetermined. CDR1 and CDR2 from the germline V gene are MNHEY and SVGAGI. This CDR3 is built from 14 residues. Trimming pared 8 bases from V and 2 bases from J, leaving 13 bases between. The CDR3, as DNA: TGTGCCAGCGGACCTAGGAGGGCTGGAAACACCATATATTTT. Translated, it gives CASGPRRAGNTIYF.

The gene calls are TRBV11-2 and TRBJ2-1; 7 bases map to TRBD2. The CDR3 is 14 residues long. Per germline, CDR1 SGHAT and CDR2 FQNNGV. Losses at the gene ends were 1 base for V and 9 bases for J; bases not matched to a gene: 6. CDR3 loop: CASSLGGTNPEQFF. The CDR3 bases are TGTGCCAGCAGCTTAGGGGGGACTAACCCTGAGCAGTTCTTC.

CDR3 region: CASSQGADRANQPQHF. In DNA form, the CDR3 reads TGTGCCAGCAGCCAAGGGGCGGACAGGGCAAATCAGCCCCAGCATTTT. This sequence joins TRBV4-2 and TRBJ1-5; the match to TRBD1 covers 8 bases. Trimming took 1 base from V and 4 from J; bases not matched to a gene: 6. From germline, CDR1 is LGHNA and CDR2 YNFKEQ. The CDR3 contains 16 residues.

This clone was seen a few times. This sequence joins TRBV30 and TRBJ1-4; 7 bases are shared with TRBD1. Trimming took 4 bases from V and 5 from J; bases not matched to a gene: 13. The germline V gene encodes CDR1 GTSNPN and CDR2 SVGIG (reference sequence). The CDR3 spans 16 residues. The CDR3 coding sequence is TGTGCCTGGAATTTACAGGGGTCTAATGAAAATGAAAAACTGTTTTTT. This encodes CAWNLQGSNENEKLFF.

The V and J genes are TRBV7-3 and TRBJ2-1, with 11 bases that match TRBD2. Germline V CDR1 and CDR2: SGHTA, FQGTGA. The ends lost 1 base at V and 9 bases at J; junction bases unmatched: 11. The CDR3 is 17 amino acids. The CDR3 sequence is CASSLRGVAGGRGEQFF. The CDR3 DNA sequence: TGTGCCAGCAGCTTAAGGGGGGTAGCGGGAGGGCGGGGTGAGCAGTTCTTC.

This clone was observed a handful of times. This chain connects TRBV6-5 to TRBJ1-2, with D possibly being TRBD1 (5 bases). Germline loops: CDR1 MNHEY, CDR2 SVGAGI. Trimming cost V 5 bases and J 8 bases, with 12 bases left between them. This CDR3 comprises 12 residues. Here the CDR3 DNA reads TGTGCCAGCAGTCAAGGGGTTAACGGCTACACCTTC. It yields the protein CASSQGVNGYTF.

This sequence joins TRBV5-5 and TRBJ2-5; tentatively, D is TRBD1 (5 bases). The ends were cut back, 2 bases at V and 3 bases at J, with 8 bases in the middle. The CDR3 is made up of 13 amino acids. The V gene's germline CDR1 is SGHKS and CDR2 YYEKEE (reference sequence). CDR3 sequence: CASSLGAEETQYF. The CDR3 DNA reads as TGTGCCAGCAGCTTAGGGGCCGAAGAGACCCAGTACTTC.

This chain joins TRBV4-3 and TRBJ2-6, with D perhaps matching TRBD1 (5 bases). This CDR3 region has 18 residues. V lost 1 base and J 0 bases, leaving 13 bases between the germline ends. Germline V lookup: CDR1 LGHNA, CDR2 YSLEER. The CDR3 DNA is TGCGCCAGCAGCCAAGGGAACCAGGGCCTCTCTGGGGCCAACGTCCTGACTTTC. Protein: CASSQGNQGLSGANVLTF.

The CDR3 DNA reads as TGCGCCAGCAAGTTTCCCCGAGACTTACTCACAGATACGCAGTATTTT. This sequence encodes CASKFPRDLLTDTQYF. The V gene is TRBV5-1, the J gene TRBJ2-3; D unclear. Between the trimmed V and J ends, which lost 6 bases and 2 bases, there was a span of 19 bases. This CDR3 comprises 16 residues. Germline V CDR1 and CDR2: SGHRS, YFSETQ.

V gene TRBV2 combines with J gene TRBJ1-5; TRBD1 matches 8 bases. Trimming removed 4 bases from V and 4 bases from J; junction bases left unmatched: 6. CDR1 SNHLY and CDR2 FYNNEI come from the germline V gene. The CDR3 is 15 residues long. The CDR3 DNA reads TGTGCCAGCAGTGGCCGGGACAGGCTGAATCAGCCCCAGCATTTT. Its protein product is CASSGRDRLNQPQHF.

This clone was counted a few times. V usage is TRBV4-3 and J usage is TRBJ2-1, with 13 bases fitting TRBD2. Trimming took 3 bases from V and 4 from J; bases not matched to a gene: 6. CDR3 length equals 17 residues. Germline lookup yields CDR1 LGHNA and CDR2 YSLEER. CDR3 loop: CASSQGPLAGGYNEQFF. The CDR3 nucleotides are TGCGCCAGCAGCCAGGGGCCACTAGCGGGGGGGTACAATGAGCAGTTCTTC.

The V gene is TRBV12-5, the J gene TRBJ2-3, with D tentatively TRBD1 (6 bases). Trimming removed 8 bases at V and 3 bases at J, with 15 bases between. CDR1 and CDR2 (germline): LGHNT, FRNRAP. The CDR3 is 14 amino acids. The CDR3 DNA sequence: TGTGCTAGTCAATCCGGCAGGGGAACAGATACGCAGTATTTT. It yields the protein CASQSGRGTDTQYF.

The chain recombines TRBV7-2 with TRBJ2-7; 13 bases fit TRBD2. The J segment lost 7 bases and the V segment lost 6 bases, leaving 6 bases of the junction unmatched. Germline assignment: CDR1 SGHTA and CDR2 FQGNSA. The CDR3 contains 14 residues. The CDR3 loop reads CASRPGLAGEEQYF. The CDR3 region has the DNA TGTGCCAGCAGGCCTGGACTAGCGGGAGAAGAGCAGTACTTC.

The CDR3 region is CASSEPGSPEAFF. In nucleotides, the CDR3 is TGTGCCAGCAGTGAACCAGGGTCCCCTGAAGCTTTCTTT. The chain links TRBV25-1 to TRBJ1-1, with D possibly matching TRBD1 (5 bases). CDR3 length: 13 amino acids. Germline CDR1 reads MGHDK; CDR2 reads SYGVNS. Trimming pared 2 bases from V and 6 bases from J, leaving 10 bases between.

In DNA, the CDR3 is TGTGCCAGCAGCTTAGGCGGGACAGGGCGGGGAGAGACCCAGTACTTC. This encodes CASSLGGTGRGETQYF. The chain employs TRBV11-1 and TRBJ2-5; 9 nucleotides align to TRBD1. Per the germline V gene, CDR1 is SGHAT and CDR2 is FQDESV (reference sequence). V trimming: 1 base; J trimming: 4 bases; junction bases outside the gene matches: 7. CDR3 size: 16 residues.

This clone was observed a few times. The CDR3 sequence is CASSYGGQGYTDTQYF. DNA for the CDR3: TGCGCCAGCAGCTACGGGGGGCAGGGGTACACAGATACGCAGTATTTT. The chain uses TRBV5-1 and TRBJ2-3, with TRBD2 as a possible D gene (7 bases). V lost 3 bases to trimming and J lost 2 bases, with 16 bases between them. The CDR3 covers 16 residues. CDR1 is SGHRS and CDR2 is YFSETQ in the germline V gene.

This clone came up a few times. The chain is built from TRBV27 and TRBJ1-5, with D unresolved. In germline, CDR1 is MNHEY, CDR2 SMNVEV (reference sequence). V was clipped by 5 bases and J by 7 bases, with 15 bases between them. There are 14 residues in the CDR3. The DNA of the CDR3 is TGTGCCAGCAGTCCGGTAAAGGGCGGGCAGCCCCAGCATTTT. This codes for CASSPVKGGQPQHF.

The rearrangement joins TRBV23-1 to TRBJ2-5; D unresolved. TRBV23-1 counts as an open reading frame of uncertain function. Trimming removed 4 bases at V and 7 bases at J, with 16 bases between. This CDR3 comprises 14 residues. In DNA form, the CDR3 reads TGCGCCAGCAGTCCCCCCCGGTCGGGTTGGACCCAGTACTTC. Translated: CASSPPRSGWTQYF.

This clone was observed at least ten times. The rearrangement links TRBV2 to TRBJ2-2; TRBD1 matches at 9 bases. Germline V gene sequence: CDR1 SNHLY, CDR2 FYNNEI. The ends lost 5 bases at V and 8 bases at J; junction bases unmatched: 9. CDR3 length: 15 residues. The CDR3 sequence: CASSPGQGITGELFF. CDR3 sequence (DNA): TGTGCCAGCAGTCCTGGACAGGGGATTACTGGGGAGCTGTTTTTT.